This entry is about one TCR beta chain. Original processing notes: The assay estimated nucleated cells by amplifying reference gene primers. Sequenced by immunoSEQ multiplex PCR; TCRdb stores in-frame clones only, minus some. V, J and clone size derive from that table, while D and trimming were established from the DNA sequence. Here the sample spans some 120,000 clones, about 92% being singletons. These data come from a study of blood T cell repertoires in COVID-19. As for the study in general: The study drew acute and convalescent COVID-19 samples from the United States, Italy and Spain. Sources were T cells, B-cell-depleted T cells, or PBMCs; the material itself was cDNA or gDNA.

CDR3 length: 15 amino acids. From germline, CDR1 is SGHDN and CDR2 FVKESK. V shed 6 bases and J 0 bases; nucleotides not matched to a gene: 6. The sample comprised peripheral blood. The chain employs TRBV14 and TRBJ2-3; 7 bases map to TRBD1. This sequence originates from a middle-aged man with active COVID-19. For the CDR3, the DNA is TGTGCCAGCAGGCCGACAGGGCTGAGCACAGATACGCAGTATTTT. Protein product: CASRPTGLSTDTQYF.